These 3 T cell receptor beta chains share one sample of origin, sequenced in a study of blood T cell repertoires in COVID-19. Here immunoSEQ multiplex PCR was the method, and the copy in TCRdb shows in-frame clones only, minus some. The data contain roughly 350,000 clones, under 95% of them singletons. Source material: peripheral blood. The source of these receptors is a woman aged 18-29 years who had recovered from COVID-19.

The chain carries TRBV10-1 and TRBJ2-5, with D tentatively TRBD1 (5 bases). The V end was cut by 3 bases, the J end by 5 bases, with 10 bases between. CDR3 length: 13 residues. CDR1 is WNHNN, CDR2 SYGVQD, per germline (reference sequence). CDR3 in amino acids: CASSEQVGETQYF. In DNA, the CDR3 is TGCGCCAGCAGTGAACAGGTTGGGGAGACCCAGTACTTC.

This clone was observed once. The rearrangement joins TRBV2 to TRBJ2-2; no clear D. V was pared by 6 bases and J by 9 bases, with 14 bases between. Germline lookup yields CDR1 SNHLY and CDR2 FYNNEI. The CDR3 has 13 residues. CDR3 DNA sequence: TGTGCCAGCAGCCCGAGAAGAGGTCGGGAGCTGTTTTTT. It codes for CASSPRRGRELFF.

This clone was seen a single time. The chain combines TRBV29-1 with TRBJ2-2, with 16 nucleotides matching TRBD2. The CDR3 length is 17 residues. J lost 4 bases, V lost 5 bases, and 7 bases had no gene match. CDR1 SQVTM and CDR2 ANQGSEA come from the germline V gene. The CDR3 here is CSVPGLAGGLGTGELFF. The DNA of the CDR3 is TGCAGCGTTCCGGGACTAGCGGGAGGGCTGGGCACCGGGGAGCTGTTTTTT.